The present T cell receptor beta chain was sequenced within a study of Tregs in tolerant kidney transplant recipients. Details on this clone: Its specificity is unknown.

Study-level findings and limits: Few patients were studied, so findings need validation in larger groups. This study did not directly address biological reproducibility.

The table came from immunoSEQ multiplex PCR; TCRdb's copy has only in-frame clones and leaves some out. The sample has fewer than 150,000 clones, roughly nine tenths seen once; the top ten hold roughly 0.63%. V lost 7 bases, J lost 5 bases, and 4 bases stayed unmatched. This CDR3 has 13 residues. From germline, CDR1 is LNHNV and CDR2 YYDKDF (reference sequence). The rearrangement joins TRBV15 to TRBJ1-5; 8 positions agree with TRBD1. The source of this sequence is a human donor in good health. Input material: CD4+ T cells from blood. CDR3 sequence: CATTPTGDQPQHF. DNA of the CDR3: TGTGCCACCACCCCGACAGGGGATCAGCCCCAGCATTTT.